These T cell receptor beta chains were read from a single sample in a study of shared clonotypes between healthy human individuals. Profiled with immunoSEQ multiplex PCR; TCRdb holds only in-frame clones, not every one. The sample lists about 1.1 million clones; around 77% were seen once. The sample consisted of memory CD4+ T cells from PBMCs. All receptors come from a man aged 18-30 years in good health. Some clones in this sample may be carry-over from other donors' samples. Each CDR3 is given with its conserved first and last residue. D genes are given only for firm matches. A row's size may be missing; if present it is once, few, many or a size class.

NA	TRBV29-1	TRBJ2-3	TRBD2	TGCAGCGTGCGGGGGTTAGCGGGAGATACGCAGTATTTT	CSVRGLAGDTQYF
NA	TRBV28	TRBJ2-5	NA	TGTGCCAGCAGCCACAATTCCGGGACACCAGCGGAGACCCAGTACTTC	CASSHNSGTPAETQYF
NA	TRBV14	TRBJ2-3	NA	TGTGCCAGCAGCCAAGACTTAACAGATACGCAGTATTTT	CASSQDLTDTQYF
NA	TRBV18	TRBJ2-1	NA	TGTGCCAGCTCACTAGCGCCCAGCTCCTACAATGAGCAGTTCTTC	CASSLAPSSYNEQFF
NA	TRBV29-1	TRBJ1-2	NA	TGCAGCGTTGACGCCAGGCCCTATGGCTACACCTTC	CSVDARPYGYTF
NA	TRBV18	TRBJ1-5	NA	TGTGCCAGCTCACCTCGTGGGGGGAACGGCAATCAGCCCCAGCATTTT	CASSPRGGNGNQPQHF
NA	TRBV9	TRBJ2-2	TRBD1	TGTGCCAGCACCACGGGACAGGCGAACACCGGGGAGCTGTTTTTT	CASTTGQANTGELFF
few	TRBV29-1	TRBJ1-2	NA	TGCAGCGTTTCAAGGGAGGACTATGGCTACACCTTC	CSVSREDYGYTF
NA	TRBV7-2	TRBJ2-1	NA	TGTGCCAGCAGCTTAAATTCGGGAGCTGGATTTAATGAGCAGTTCTTC	CASSLNSGAGFNEQFF
few	TRBV9	TRBJ2-1	TRBD2	TGTGCCAGCAGCGCCCTAGCGGACTCCTACAATGAGCAGTTCTTC	CASSALADSYNEQFF
NA	TRBV7-9	TRBJ1-1	NA	TGTGCCAGCAGCGACGGTCGGTCGAACACTGAAGCTTTCTTT	CASSDGRSNTEAFF
many	TRBV5-1	TRBJ2-1	TRBD2	TGCGCCAGCAGCCCAGGGACTAGCGGATACAATGAGCAGTTCTTC	CASSPGTSGYNEQFF
NA	TRBV6-1	TRBJ1-1	NA	TGTGCCAGCAGTGTTAGGGTGAAGGACACTGAAGCTTTCTTT	CASSVRVKDTEAFF
NA	TRBV6-1	TRBJ1-5	NA	TGTGCCAGCAGTGAAGGGCCCCAGCATTTT	CASSEGPQHF
few	TRBV19	TRBJ1-5	TRBD1	TGTGCCAGTACGCAAGTTGGAGTTTACAGGGGTGGTCAGCCCCAGCATTTT	CASTQVGVYRGGQPQHF
few	TRBV7-8	TRBJ1-5	TRBD1	TGTGCCAGCAGCCAAACGACAGGGAGTAGCAATCAGCCCCAGCATTTT	CASSQTTGSSNQPQHF
NA	TRBV6-5	TRBJ1-4	TRBD1	TGTGCCAGCAGTTTGGTACAGGGGGCGGGTGAAAAACTGTTTTTT	CASSLVQGAGEKLFF
few	TRBV19	TRBJ2-3	TRBD2	TGTGCCAGTAGTTCGCTAGCGGGAGGGGGCACAGATACGCAGTATTTT	CASSSLAGGGTDTQYF
once	TRBV28	TRBJ2-7	NA	TGTGCCAGCTCTCTTAAGCTTTACGAGCAGTACTTC	CASSLKLYEQYF
NA	TRBV6-1	TRBJ2-2	TRBD2	TGTGCCAGCAGTGCTTACCGGGCCCGGGGGGGTATCACCGGGGAGCTGTTTTTT	CASSAYRARGGITGELFF
NA	TRBV4-3	TRBJ1-6	NA	TGCGCCAGCGCCACGGACGGACGGACTAATTCACCCCTCCACTTT	CASATDGRTNSPLHF
NA	TRBV2	TRBJ1-5	TRBD1	TGTGCCAGCAAAATCTTTGCAGGGGGGCCCCAGCATTTT	CASKIFAGGPQHF
NA	TRBV14	TRBJ2-7	NA	TGTGCCAGCAGCCAAGATCTCAATTCCTACGAGCAGTACTTC	CASSQDLNSYEQYF
NA	TRBV15	TRBJ2-1	NA	TGTGCCACCAGCAGTTTCCGGGACCCTCCCGAAAATGAGCAGTTCTTC	CATSSFRDPPENEQFF
NA	TRBV5-1	TRBJ2-3	NA	TGCGCCAGCGCCCCGGGCGGGAACGCAGATACGCAGTATTTT	CASAPGGNADTQYF
NA	TRBV15	TRBJ1-5	NA	TGTGCCACCAGCAGAGAGAAGTCTGGCAATCAGCCCCAGCATTTT	CATSREKSGNQPQHF
NA	TRBV27	TRBJ1-3	NA	TGTGCCAGCAGTCCCAACCGGGACTTTGGAAACACCATATATTTT	CASSPNRDFGNTIYF
NA	TRBV4-2	TRBJ1-1	NA	TGTGCCAGCAGCCAGAACCTGGACAGACCGAACACTGAAGCTTTCTTT	CASSQNLDRPNTEAFF
NA	TRBV7-3	TRBJ2-7	NA	TGTGCCAGCAGCTTGGGGATATCCTACGAGCAGTACTTC	CASSLGISYEQYF
many	TRBV10-1	TRBJ2-7	NA	TGCGCCAGCAGAGGGACGCTGCTGGGAGAGCAGTACTTC	CASRGTLLGEQYF
once	TRBV28	TRBJ1-5	NA	TGTGCCAGCAGTCTACTCGGTCGGGGCAATCAGCCCCAGCATTTT	CASSLLGRGNQPQHF
NA	TRBV7-3	TRBJ2-3	NA	TGTGCCAGCAGCTCCTCCCCCACGACTAGTTGGTCAGATACGCAGTATTTT	CASSSSPTTSWSDTQYF
NA	TRBV9	TRBJ2-7	NA	TGTGCCAGCAGCGTAGTAGGCAGGTCGCCTGACTTC	CASSVVGRSPDF
NA	TRBV4-3	TRBJ1-1	NA	TGCGCCAGCAGCCAAGAGGGCCGCTGGAACACTGAAGCTTTCTTT	CASSQEGRWNTEAFF
once	TRBV6-5	TRBJ2-5	NA	TGTGCCAGCAGCCCAGTATACGACCAAGAGACCCAGTACTTC	CASSPVYDQETQYF
NA	TRBV27	TRBJ1-2	NA	TGTGCCAGCACCCTCAGCGGGAACTATGGCTACACCTTC	CASTLSGNYGYTF
NA	TRBV28	TRBJ1-2	NA	TGTGCCAGCAGTTCGGGCGGATTAACCCCCTACTATGGCTACACCTTC	CASSSGGLTPYYGYTF